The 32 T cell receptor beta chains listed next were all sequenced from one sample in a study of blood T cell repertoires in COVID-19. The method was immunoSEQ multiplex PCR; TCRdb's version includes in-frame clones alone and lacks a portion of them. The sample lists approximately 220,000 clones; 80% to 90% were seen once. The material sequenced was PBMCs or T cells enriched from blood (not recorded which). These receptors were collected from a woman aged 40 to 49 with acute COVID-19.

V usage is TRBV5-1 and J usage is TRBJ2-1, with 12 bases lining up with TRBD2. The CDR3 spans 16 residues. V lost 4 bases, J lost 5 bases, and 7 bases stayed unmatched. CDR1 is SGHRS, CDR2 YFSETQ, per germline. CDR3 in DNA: TGCGCCAGCAGCACCGGGACTAGCGGGCCCCACAATGAGCAGTTCTTC. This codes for CASSTGTSGPHNEQFF.

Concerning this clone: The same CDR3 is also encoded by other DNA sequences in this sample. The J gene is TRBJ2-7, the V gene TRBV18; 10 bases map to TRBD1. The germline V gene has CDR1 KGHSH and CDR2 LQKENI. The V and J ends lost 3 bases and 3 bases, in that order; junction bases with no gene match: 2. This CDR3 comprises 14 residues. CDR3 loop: CASSPRDRGYEQYF. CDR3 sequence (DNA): TGTGCCAGCTCACCCCGGGACAGGGGCTACGAGCAGTACTTC.

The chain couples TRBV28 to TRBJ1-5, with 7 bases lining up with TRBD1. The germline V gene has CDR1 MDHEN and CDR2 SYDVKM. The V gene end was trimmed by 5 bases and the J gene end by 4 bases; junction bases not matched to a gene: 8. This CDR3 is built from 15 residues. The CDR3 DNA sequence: TGTGCCAGCAGTACCTACAGGGGTCGGAATCAGCCCCAGCATTTT. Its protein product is CASSTYRGRNQPQHF.

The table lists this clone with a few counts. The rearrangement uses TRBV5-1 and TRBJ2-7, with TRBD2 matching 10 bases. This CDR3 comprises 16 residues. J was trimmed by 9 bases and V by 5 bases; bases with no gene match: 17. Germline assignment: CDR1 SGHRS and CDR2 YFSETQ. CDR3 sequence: CASSPSTSGPLGGQYF. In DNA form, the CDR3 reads TGCGCCAGCAGTCCTTCGACTAGCGGGCCCCTGGGGGGGCAGTACTTC.

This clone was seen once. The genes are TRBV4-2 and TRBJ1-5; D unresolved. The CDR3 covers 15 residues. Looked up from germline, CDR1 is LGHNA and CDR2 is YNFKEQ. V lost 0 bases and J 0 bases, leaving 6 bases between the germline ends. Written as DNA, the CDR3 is TGTGCCAGCAGCCAAGAAAGCTATAGCAATCAGCCCCAGCATTTT. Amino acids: CASSQESYSNQPQHF.

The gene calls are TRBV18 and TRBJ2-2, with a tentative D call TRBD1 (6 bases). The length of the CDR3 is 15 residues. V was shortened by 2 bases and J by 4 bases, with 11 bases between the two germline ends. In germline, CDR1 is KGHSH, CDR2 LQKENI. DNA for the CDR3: TGTGCCAGCTCACCAAGGACAGTCGGCACCGGGGAGCTGTTTTTT. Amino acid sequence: CASSPRTVGTGELFF.

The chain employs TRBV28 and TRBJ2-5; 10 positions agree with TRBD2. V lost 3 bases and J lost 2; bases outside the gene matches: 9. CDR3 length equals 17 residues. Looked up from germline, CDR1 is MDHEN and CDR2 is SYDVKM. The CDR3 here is CASSFIPSSGRQETQYF. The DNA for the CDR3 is TGTGCCAGCAGTTTCATCCCCAGTAGCGGGAGGCAAGAGACCCAGTACTTC.

Here the CDR3 DNA reads TGTGCCAGCAGCTTGGTGGCGGGGTTGAGCACTGAAGCTTTCTTT. The encoded protein is CASSLVAGLSTEAFF. The chain uses TRBV5-5 and TRBJ1-1; D not certain. The CDR3 is made up of 15 amino acids. Trimming removed 0 bases at V and 4 bases at J, with 13 bases between. Germline values: CDR1 SGHKS, CDR2 YYEKEE (reference sequence).

This CDR3 reads CASSNRGIEAFF. In DNA form, the CDR3 reads TGTGCCAGCAGCAACAGGGGGATCGAAGCTTTCTTT. V gene TRBV27 combines with J gene TRBJ1-1; TRBD1 agrees at 8 bases. V dropped 6 bases and J dropped 8; count of bases not matched to a gene: 5. Germline V lookup: CDR1 MNHEY, CDR2 SMNVEV (reference sequence). The CDR3 runs to 12 residues.

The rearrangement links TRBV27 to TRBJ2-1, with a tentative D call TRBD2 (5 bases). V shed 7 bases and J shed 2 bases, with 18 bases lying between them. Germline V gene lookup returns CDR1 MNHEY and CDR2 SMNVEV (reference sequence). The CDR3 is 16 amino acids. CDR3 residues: CASNPMGVGTYNEQFF. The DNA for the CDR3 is TGTGCCAGCAACCCCATGGGTGTCGGGACCTACAATGAGCAGTTCTTC.

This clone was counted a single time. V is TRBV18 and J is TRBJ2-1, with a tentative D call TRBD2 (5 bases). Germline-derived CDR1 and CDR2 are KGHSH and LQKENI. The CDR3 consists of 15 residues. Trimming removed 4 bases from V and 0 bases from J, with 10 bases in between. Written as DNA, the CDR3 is TGTGCCAGCTCACGGCTAGCCCGCTCCTACAATGAGCAGTTCTTC. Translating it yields CASSRLARSYNEQFF.

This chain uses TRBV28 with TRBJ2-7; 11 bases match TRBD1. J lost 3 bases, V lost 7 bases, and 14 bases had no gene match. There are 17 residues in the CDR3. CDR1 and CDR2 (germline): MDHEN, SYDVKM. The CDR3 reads CASTKVYGGTGGYEQYF. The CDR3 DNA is TGTGCCAGCACAAAAGTTTATGGCGGGACAGGGGGCTACGAGCAGTACTTC. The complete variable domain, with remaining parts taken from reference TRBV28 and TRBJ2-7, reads DVKVTQSSRYLVKRTGEKVFLECVQDMDHENMFWYRQDPGLGLRLIYFSYDVKMKEKGDIPEGYSVSREKKERFSLILESASTNQTSMYLCASTKVYGGTGGYEQYFGPGTRLTVT.

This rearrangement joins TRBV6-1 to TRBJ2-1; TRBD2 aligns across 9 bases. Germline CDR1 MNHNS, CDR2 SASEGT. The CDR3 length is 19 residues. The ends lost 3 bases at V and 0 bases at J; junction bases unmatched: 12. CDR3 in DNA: TGTGCCAGCAGTGAGGTGGCGGGAGGGCCTTGGAGCTCCTACAATGAGCAGTTCTTC. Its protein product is CASSEVAGGPWSSYNEQFF.

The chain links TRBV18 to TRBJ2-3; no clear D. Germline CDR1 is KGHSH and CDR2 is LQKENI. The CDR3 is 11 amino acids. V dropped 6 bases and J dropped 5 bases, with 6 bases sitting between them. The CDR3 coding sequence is TGTGCCAGCTCCTCACTAGATACGCAGTATTTT. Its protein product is CASSSLDTQYF. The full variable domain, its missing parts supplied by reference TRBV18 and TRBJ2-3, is NAGVMQNPRHLVRRRGQEARLRCSPMKGHSHVYWYRQLPEEGLKFMVYLQKENIIDESGMPKERFSAEFPKEGPSILRIQQVVRGDSAAYFCASSSLDTQYFGPGTRLTVL.

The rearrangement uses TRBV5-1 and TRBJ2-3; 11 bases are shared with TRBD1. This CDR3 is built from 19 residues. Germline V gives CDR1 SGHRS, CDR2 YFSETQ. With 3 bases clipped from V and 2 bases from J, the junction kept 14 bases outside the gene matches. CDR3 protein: CASSSGTGGIRVNTDTQYF. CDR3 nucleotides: TGCGCCAGCAGCTCCGGGACAGGGGGAATTCGGGTCAACACAGATACGCAGTATTTT.

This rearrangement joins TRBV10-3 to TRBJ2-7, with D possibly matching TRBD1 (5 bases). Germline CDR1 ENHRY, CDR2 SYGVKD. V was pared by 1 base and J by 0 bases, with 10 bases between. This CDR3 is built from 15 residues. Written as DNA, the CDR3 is TGTGCCATCAGTGAGTTAACAGGTCCCTCCTACGAGCAGTACTTC. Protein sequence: CAISELTGPSYEQYF.

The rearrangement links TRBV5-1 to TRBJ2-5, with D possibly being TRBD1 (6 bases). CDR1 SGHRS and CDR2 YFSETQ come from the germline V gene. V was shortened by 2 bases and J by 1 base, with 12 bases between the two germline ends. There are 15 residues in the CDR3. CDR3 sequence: CASSFVGTPQETQYF. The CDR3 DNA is TGCGCCAGCAGCTTCGTCGGGACACCCCAAGAGACCCAGTACTTC. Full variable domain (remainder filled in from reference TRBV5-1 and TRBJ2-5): KAGVTQTPRYLIKTRGQQVTLSCSPISGHRSVSWYQQTPGQGLQFLFEYFSETQRNKGNFPGRFSGRQFSNSRSEMNVSTLELGDSALYLCASSFVGTPQETQYFGPGTRLLVL.

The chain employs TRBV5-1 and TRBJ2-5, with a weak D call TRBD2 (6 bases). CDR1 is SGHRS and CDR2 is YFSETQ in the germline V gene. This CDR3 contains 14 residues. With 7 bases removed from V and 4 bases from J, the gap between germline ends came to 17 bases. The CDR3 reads CASREGGTLETQYF. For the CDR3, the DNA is TGCGCCAGCCGAGAGGGCGGGACTTTAGAGACCCAGTACTTC. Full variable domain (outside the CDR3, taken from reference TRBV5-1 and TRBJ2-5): KAGVTQTPRYLIKTRGQQVTLSCSPISGHRSVSWYQQTPGQGLQFLFEYFSETQRNKGNFPGRFSGRQFSNSRSEMNVSTLELGDSALYLCASREGGTLETQYFGPGTRLLVL.

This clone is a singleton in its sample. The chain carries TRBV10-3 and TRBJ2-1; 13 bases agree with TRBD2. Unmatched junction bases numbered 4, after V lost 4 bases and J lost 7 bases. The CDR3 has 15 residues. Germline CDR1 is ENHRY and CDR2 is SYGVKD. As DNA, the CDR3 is TGTGCCATCAGTGTCACTAGCGGGAGGGTGAATGAGCAGTTCTTC. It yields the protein CAISVTSGRVNEQFF.

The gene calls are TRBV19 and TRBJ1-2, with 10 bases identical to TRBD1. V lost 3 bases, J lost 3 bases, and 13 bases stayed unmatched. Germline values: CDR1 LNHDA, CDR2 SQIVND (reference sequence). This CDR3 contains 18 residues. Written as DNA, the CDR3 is TGTGCCAGTAGTATTCTCCGGGACAGGGGTATAGTCGACTATGGCTACACCTTC. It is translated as CASSILRDRGIVDYGYTF.

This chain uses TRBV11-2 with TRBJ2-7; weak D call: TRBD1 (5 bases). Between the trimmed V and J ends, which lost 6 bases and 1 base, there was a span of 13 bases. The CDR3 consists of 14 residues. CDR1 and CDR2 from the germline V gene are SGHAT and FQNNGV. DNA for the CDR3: TGTGCCAGCAGACAAGAGACAGTATCCTACGAGCAGTACTTC. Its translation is CASRQETVSYEQYF.

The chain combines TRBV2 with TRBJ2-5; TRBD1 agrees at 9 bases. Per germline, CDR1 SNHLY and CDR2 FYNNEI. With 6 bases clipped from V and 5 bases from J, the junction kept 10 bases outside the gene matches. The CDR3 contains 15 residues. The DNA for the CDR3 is TGTGCCAGCAGCGCGGACAGGGGTACCGGGGAGACCCAGTACTTC. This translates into CASSADRGTGETQYF.

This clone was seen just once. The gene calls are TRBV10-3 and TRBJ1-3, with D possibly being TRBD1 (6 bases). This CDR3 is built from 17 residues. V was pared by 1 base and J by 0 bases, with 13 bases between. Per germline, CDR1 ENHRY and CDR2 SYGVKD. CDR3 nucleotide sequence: TGTGCCATCAGTGAGTTAGGGACAACAAGCTCTGGAAACACCATATATTTT. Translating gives CAISELGTTSSGNTIYF.

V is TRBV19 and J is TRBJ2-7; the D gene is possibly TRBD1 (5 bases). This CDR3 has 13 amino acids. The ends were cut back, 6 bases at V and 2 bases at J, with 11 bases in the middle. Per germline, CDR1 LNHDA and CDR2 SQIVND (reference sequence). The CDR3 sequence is CASSRTKTYEQYF. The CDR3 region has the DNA TGTGCCAGTAGCAGGACAAAAACCTACGAGCAGTACTTC.

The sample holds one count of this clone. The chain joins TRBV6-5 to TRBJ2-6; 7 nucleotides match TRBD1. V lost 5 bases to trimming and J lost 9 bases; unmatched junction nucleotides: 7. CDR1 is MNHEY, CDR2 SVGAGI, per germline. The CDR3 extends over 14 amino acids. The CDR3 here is CASSPFGQVNVLTF. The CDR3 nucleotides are TGTGCCAGCAGTCCATTCGGACAGGTCAACGTCCTGACTTTC.

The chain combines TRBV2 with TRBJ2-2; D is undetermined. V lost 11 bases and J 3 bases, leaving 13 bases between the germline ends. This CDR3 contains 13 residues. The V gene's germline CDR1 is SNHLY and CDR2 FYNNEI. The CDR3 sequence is CAAKREDTGELFF. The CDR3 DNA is TGTGCCGCCAAGCGAGAAGACACCGGGGAGCTGTTTTTT.

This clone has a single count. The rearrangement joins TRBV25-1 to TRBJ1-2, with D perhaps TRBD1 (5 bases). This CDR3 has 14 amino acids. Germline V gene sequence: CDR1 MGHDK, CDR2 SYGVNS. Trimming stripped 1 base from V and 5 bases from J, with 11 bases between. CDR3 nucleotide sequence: TGTGCCAGCAGTGAATCAGCAGGGACTTATGGCTACACCTTC. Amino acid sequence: CASSESAGTYGYTF.

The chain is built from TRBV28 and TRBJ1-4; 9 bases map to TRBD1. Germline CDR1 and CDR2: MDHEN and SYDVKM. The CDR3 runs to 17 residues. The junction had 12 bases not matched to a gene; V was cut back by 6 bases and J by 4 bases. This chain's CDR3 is CASRSLRGTGFNEKLFF. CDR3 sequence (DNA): TGTGCCAGCAGATCCCTCAGGGGGACAGGGTTTAATGAAAAACTGTTTTTT. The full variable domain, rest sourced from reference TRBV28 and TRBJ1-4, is DVKVTQSSRYLVKRTGEKVFLECVQDMDHENMFWYRQDPGLGLRLIYFSYDVKMKEKGDIPEGYSVSREKKERFSLILESASTNQTSMYLCASRSLRGTGFNEKLFFGSGTQLSVL.

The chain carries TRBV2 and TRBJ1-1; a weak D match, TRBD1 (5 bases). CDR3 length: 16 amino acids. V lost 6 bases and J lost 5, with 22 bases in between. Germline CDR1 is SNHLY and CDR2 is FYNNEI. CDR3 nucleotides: TGTGCCAGCAGCCCCGCCTTAGGAGGGGCGCGGACTGAAGCTTTCTTT. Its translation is CASSPALGGARTEAFF.

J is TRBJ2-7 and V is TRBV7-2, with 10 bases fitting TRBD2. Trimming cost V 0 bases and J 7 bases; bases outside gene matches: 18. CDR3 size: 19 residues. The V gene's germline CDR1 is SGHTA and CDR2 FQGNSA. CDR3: CASSLASLAGGGGYTEQYF. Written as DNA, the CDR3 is TGTGCCAGCAGCTTAGCGTCATTAGCGGGAGGCGGGGGTTATACAGAGCAGTACTTC.

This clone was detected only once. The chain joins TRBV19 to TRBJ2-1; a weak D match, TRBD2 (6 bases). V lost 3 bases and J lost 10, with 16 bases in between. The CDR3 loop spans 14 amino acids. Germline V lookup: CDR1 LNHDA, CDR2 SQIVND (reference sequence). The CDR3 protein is CASSIGYAGSEQFF. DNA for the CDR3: TGTGCCAGTAGTATTGGGTACGCGGGGTCGGAGCAGTTCTTC.

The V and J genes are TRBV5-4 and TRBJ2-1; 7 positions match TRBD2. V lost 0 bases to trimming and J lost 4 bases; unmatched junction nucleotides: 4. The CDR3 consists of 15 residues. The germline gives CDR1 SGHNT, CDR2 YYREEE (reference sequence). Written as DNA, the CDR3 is TGTGCCAGCAGCTTGGTCGGGAGGACTTACAATGAGCAGTTCTTC. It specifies CASSLVGRTYNEQFF.